This TCR beta chain came from a study of T cells after yellow fever vaccination. TCRdb re-derived calls from the 5' RACE reads in MiXCR, one entry per CDR3 protein. The repertoire holds 500,000 to 700,000 distinct CDR3 sequences, with about a fifth as singletons. The V end was cut by 2 bases, the J end by 2 bases, with 10 bases between. The CDR3 sequence is 14 residues long. This TCR was sampled from a young man who received the YFV17D yellow fever vaccine. V and J are TRBV12-3 or TRBV12-4 and TRBJ2-7; D perhaps matches TRBD2 (7 bases). Material: PBMCs, obtained 15 days after the yellow fever booster vaccination. The chain's CDR3 is CASSLMGGPYEQYF. The DNA for the CDR3 is TGTGCCAGCAGTTTAATGGGGGGGCCCTACGAGCAGTACTTC.